This entry lists 12 T cell receptor beta chains sequenced from one sample in a study of blood T cell repertoires in COVID-19. Some clones are missing from TCRdb's copy, which holds only in-frame ones; the method was immunoSEQ multiplex PCR. The sample contains some 54,000 clones, 91% of which appear only once. Specimen: peripheral blood. All receptors derive from a man aged 55 to 70 with acute or convalescent COVID-19.

This sequence joins TRBV14 and TRBJ2-7; TRBD1 aligns across 9 bases. The CDR3 runs to 15 residues. V lost 2 bases, J lost 2 bases, and 4 bases stayed unmatched. CDR1 SGHDN and CDR2 FVKESK come from the germline V gene. The CDR3 here is CASSQRQGVAYEQYF. The DNA of the CDR3 is TGTGCCAGCAGCCAAAGACAGGGGGTCGCCTACGAGCAGTACTTC.

The chain couples TRBV3-1 (or the pseudogene TRBV3-2) to TRBJ2-1; D may be TRBD2 (6 bases). CDR3 length equals 14 residues. Between the trimmed V and J ends, which lost 1 base and 5 bases, there was a span of 9 bases. The germline V gene has CDR1 LGHDT and CDR2 YNNKEL (reference sequence). CDR3 coding DNA: TGTGCCAGCAGCCAAGGGGGCGGGAACAATGAGCAGTTCTTC. Translation gives CASSQGGGNNEQFF.

The rearrangement joins TRBV3-1 (or the pseudogene TRBV3-2) to TRBJ2-1, with TRBD2 identical over 8 bases. CDR3 size: 18 residues. The trim removed 1 base at V and 3 bases at J, leaving 11 bases unmatched. CDR1 is LGHDT, CDR2 YNNKEL, per germline (reference sequence). CDR3 DNA: TGTGCCAGCAGCCAAGGGAGCCTGGGGCGGGAGGTCTACAATGAGCAGTTCTTC. This codes for CASSQGSLGREVYNEQFF.

The chain uses TRBV13 and TRBJ2-7, with 7 bases fitting TRBD2. J lost 1 base, V lost 5 bases, and 5 bases had no gene match. The CDR3 is 14 amino acids. The germline V gene has CDR1 PRHDT and CDR2 FYEKMQ (reference sequence). CDR3 sequence: CASSRGRVSYEQYF. The CDR3 DNA follows: TGTGCCAGCAGCCGAGGGAGGGTATCCTACGAGCAGTACTTC.

A single count supports this clone. The V gene is TRBV30, the J gene TRBJ2-4; D is undetermined. Germline CDR1 GTSNPN, CDR2 SVGIG (reference sequence). Trimming stripped 0 bases from V and 2 bases from J, with 14 bases between. The CDR3 contains 16 residues. The CDR3 nucleotides are TGTGCCTGGAGTGTACCTTCAGATTCCTCCAAAAACATTCAGTACTTC. It translates to CAWSVPSDSSKNIQYF.

The chain employs TRBV6-5 and TRBJ1-1, with D maybe TRBD1 (5 bases). CDR1 and CDR2 from the germline V gene are MNHEY and SVGAGI. Trimming cost V 7 bases and J 2 bases, with 8 bases left between them. This CDR3 contains 12 residues. In DNA, the CDR3 is TGTGCCAGCAACCAGGGAAACACTGAAGCTTTCTTT. Translation: CASNQGNTEAFF.

The V and J genes are TRBV4-1 and TRBJ1-6; D is ambiguous. There are 16 residues in the CDR3. The germline V gene encodes CDR1 MGHRA and CDR2 YSYEKL. The V end lost 1 base, the J end lost 3 bases, and 10 bases lay between the germline ends. CDR3 sequence (DNA): TGCGCCAGCAGCCAAGGGGCTGTTGGCTATAATTCACCCCTCCACTTT. Encoded protein: CASSQGAVGYNSPLHF.

The chain combines TRBV7-9 with TRBJ1-6; perhaps TRBD1 as D (5 bases). The CDR3 is 14 residues long. CDR1 SEHNR and CDR2 FQNEAQ come from the germline V gene (reference sequence). V lost 7 bases and J lost 5, with 12 bases in between. As DNA, the CDR3 is TGTGCCAGCACCTGGGGCAGTAATAATTCACCCCTCCACTTT. This codes for CASTWGSNNSPLHF.

The V and J genes are TRBV11-2 and TRBJ1-5, with D possibly TRBD1 on 5 matching bases. This CDR3 spans 14 amino acids. V lost 1 base and J 5 bases, leaving 9 bases between the germline ends. Germline CDR1 and CDR2: SGHAT and FQNNGV. The CDR3: CASSLGGDHQPQHF. The CDR3 nucleotides read TGTGCCAGCAGCTTAGGGGGGGACCATCAGCCCCAGCATTTT.

The rearrangement uses TRBV5-1 and TRBJ2-2; the match to TRBD2 covers 7 bases. The CDR3 extends over 16 amino acids. Germline V gene lookup returns CDR1 SGHRS and CDR2 YFSETQ. J was trimmed by 4 bases and V by 5 bases; bases with no gene match: 11. CDR3 sequence (DNA): TGCGCCAGCAGGAAAACGGGAGGCGCGGGCACCGGGGAGCTGTTTTTT. Its translation is CASRKTGGAGTGELFF.

The rearrangement links TRBV5-4 to TRBJ1-1; 7 nucleotides agree with TRBD1. The germline V gene encodes CDR1 SGHNT and CDR2 YYREEE (reference sequence). V lost 3 bases and J lost 1; bases outside the gene matches: 3. This CDR3 comprises 14 residues. The CDR3 DNA sequence: TGTGCCAGCAGCTCCAGACAGGGGAACACTGAAGCTTTCTTT. Translated, it gives CASSSRQGNTEAFF.

This chain joins TRBV5-3 and TRBJ2-7; TRBD2 agrees at 12 bases. TRBV5-3 is reported as an ORF; its role is uncertain. Trimming cost V 0 bases and J 6 bases; bases outside gene matches: 1. The CDR3 totals 14 residues. The CDR3 sequence: CARSLVLAGGEQYF. The CDR3 coding sequence is TGTGCCAGAAGCTTGGTACTAGCGGGAGGCGAGCAGTACTTC.